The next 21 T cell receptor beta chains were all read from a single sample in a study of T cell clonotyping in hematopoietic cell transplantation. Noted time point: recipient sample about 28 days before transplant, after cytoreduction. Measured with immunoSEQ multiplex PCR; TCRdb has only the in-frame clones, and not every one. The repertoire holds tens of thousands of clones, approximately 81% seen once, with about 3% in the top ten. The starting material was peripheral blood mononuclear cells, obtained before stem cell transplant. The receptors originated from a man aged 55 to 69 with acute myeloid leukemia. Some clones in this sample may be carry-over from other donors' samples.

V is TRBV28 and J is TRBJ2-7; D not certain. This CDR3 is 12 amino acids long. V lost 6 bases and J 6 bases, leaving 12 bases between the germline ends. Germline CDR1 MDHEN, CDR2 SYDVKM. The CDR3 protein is CASRLEFSEQYF. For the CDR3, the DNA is TGTGCCAGCAGACTGGAGTTCTCCGAGCAGTACTTC.

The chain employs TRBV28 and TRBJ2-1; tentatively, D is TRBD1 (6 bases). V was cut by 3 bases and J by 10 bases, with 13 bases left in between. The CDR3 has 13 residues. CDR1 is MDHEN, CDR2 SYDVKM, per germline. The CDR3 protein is CASSLVRGWEQFF. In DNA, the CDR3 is TGTGCCAGCAGTTTGGTAAGGGGGTGGGAGCAGTTCTTC. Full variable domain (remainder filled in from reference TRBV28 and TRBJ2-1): DVKVTQSSRYLVKRTGEKVFLECVQDMDHENMFWYRQDPGLGLRLIYFSYDVKMKEKGDIPEGYSVSREKKERFSLILESASTNQTSMYLCASSLVRGWEQFFGPGTRLTVL.

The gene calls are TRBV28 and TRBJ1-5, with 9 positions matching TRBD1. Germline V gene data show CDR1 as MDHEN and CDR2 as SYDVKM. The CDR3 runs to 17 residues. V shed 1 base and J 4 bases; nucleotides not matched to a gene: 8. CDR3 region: CASSLLTGGRKNQPQHF. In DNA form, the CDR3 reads TGTGCCAGCAGTTTATTAACAGGGGGCCGGAAGAATCAGCCCCAGCATTTT.

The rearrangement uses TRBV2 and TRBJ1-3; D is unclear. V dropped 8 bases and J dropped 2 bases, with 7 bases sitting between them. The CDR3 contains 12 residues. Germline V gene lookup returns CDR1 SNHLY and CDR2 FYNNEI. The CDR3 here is CASGQAGNTIYF. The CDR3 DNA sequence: TGTGCCAGCGGCCAGGCTGGAAACACCATATATTTT. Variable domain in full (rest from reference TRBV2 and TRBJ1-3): EPEVTQTPSHQVTQMGQEVILRCVPISNHLYFYWYRQILGQKVEFLVSFYNNEISEKSEIFDDQFSVERPDGSNFTLKIRSTKLEDSAMYFCASGQAGNTIYFGEGSWLTVV.

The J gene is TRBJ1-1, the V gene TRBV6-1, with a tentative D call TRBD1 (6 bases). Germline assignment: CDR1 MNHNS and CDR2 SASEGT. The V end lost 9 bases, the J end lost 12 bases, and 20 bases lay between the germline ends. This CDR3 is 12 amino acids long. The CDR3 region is CASRGAGIGTFF. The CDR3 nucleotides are TGTGCCAGTCGGGGGGCAGGGATCGGAACTTTCTTT.

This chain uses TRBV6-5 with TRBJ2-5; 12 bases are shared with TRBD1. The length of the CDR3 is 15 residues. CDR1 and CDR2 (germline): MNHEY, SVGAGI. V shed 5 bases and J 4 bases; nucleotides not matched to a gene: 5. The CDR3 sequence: CASSPRDRGRETQYF. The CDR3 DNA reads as TGTGCCAGCAGTCCCCGGGACAGGGGGCGAGAGACCCAGTACTTC.

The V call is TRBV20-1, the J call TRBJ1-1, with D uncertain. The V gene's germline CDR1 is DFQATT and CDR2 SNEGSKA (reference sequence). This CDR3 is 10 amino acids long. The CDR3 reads CNGRYTEAFF. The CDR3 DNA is TGCAACGGACGGTACACTGAAGCTTTCTTT.

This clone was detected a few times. The CDR3: CASSPGRAGRDNYEQYF. CDR3 bases: TGTGCCAGCAGCCCCGGGAGAGCGGGGAGGGACAATTACGAGCAGTACTTC. The chain joins TRBV4-2 to TRBJ2-7; TRBD2 might be the D (7 bases). The germline V and J ends were trimmed by 4 bases and 4 bases, with 23 bases remaining between them. Per the germline V gene, CDR1 is LGHNA and CDR2 is YNFKEQ. CDR3 size: 17 residues.

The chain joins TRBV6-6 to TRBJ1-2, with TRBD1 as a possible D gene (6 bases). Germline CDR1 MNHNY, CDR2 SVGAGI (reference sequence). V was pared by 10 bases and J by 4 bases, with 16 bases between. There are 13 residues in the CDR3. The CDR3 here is CATWQGPFYGYTF. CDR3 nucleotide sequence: TGTGCCACCTGGCAGGGGCCCTTCTATGGCTACACCTTC.

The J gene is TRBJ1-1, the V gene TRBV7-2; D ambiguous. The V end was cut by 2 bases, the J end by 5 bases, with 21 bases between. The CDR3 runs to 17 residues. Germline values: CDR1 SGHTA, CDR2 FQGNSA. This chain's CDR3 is CASSLLLAFPKWTEAFF. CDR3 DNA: TGTGCCAGCAGCTTATTGTTGGCGTTCCCGAAGTGGACTGAAGCTTTCTTT.

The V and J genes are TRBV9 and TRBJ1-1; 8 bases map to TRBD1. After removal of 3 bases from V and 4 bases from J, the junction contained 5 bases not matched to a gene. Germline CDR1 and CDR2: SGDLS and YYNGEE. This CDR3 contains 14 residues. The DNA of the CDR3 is TGTGCCAGCAGCGCCTCGACAGGGGTCACTGAAGCTTTCTTT. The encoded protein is CASSASTGVTEAFF.

The CDR3 DNA reads TGTGCCAGCAGTTTCCGGACATCCCCCAACAATGAGCAGTTCTTC. Protein product: CASSFRTSPNNEQFF. The chain joins TRBV6-5 to TRBJ2-1; D is possibly TRBD1 (5 bases). V shed 4 bases and J shed 5 bases, with 15 bases lying between them. CDR3 length equals 15 residues. Germline loops: CDR1 MNHEY, CDR2 SVGAGI.

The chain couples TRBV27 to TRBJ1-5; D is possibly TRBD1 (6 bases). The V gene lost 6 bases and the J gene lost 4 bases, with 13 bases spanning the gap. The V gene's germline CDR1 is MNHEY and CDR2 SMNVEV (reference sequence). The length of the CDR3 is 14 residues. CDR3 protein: CASSDRWANQPQHF. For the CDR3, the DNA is TGTGCCAGCAGCGACAGGTGGGCAAATCAGCCCCAGCATTTT.

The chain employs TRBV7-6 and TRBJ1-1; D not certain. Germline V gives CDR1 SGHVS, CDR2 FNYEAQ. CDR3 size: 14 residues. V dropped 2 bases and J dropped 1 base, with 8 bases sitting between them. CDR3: CASSLSAGNTEAFF. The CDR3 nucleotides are TGTGCCAGCAGCTTATCGGCGGGGAACACTGAAGCTTTCTTT.

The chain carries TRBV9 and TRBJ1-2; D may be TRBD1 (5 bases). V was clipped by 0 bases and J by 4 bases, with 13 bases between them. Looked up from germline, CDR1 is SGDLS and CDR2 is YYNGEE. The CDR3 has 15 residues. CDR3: CASSVEAGPGYGYTF. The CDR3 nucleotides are TGTGCCAGCAGCGTAGAGGCAGGGCCAGGCTATGGCTACACCTTC.

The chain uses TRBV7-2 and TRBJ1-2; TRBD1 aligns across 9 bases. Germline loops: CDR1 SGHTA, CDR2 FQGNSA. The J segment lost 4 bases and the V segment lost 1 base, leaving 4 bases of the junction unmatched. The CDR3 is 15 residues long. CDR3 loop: CASSLVTGGGYGYTF. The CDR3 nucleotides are TGTGCCAGCAGCTTAGTAACAGGGGGCGGCTATGGCTACACCTTC.

In nucleotides, the CDR3 is TGTGCCAGCAGCCAAGAAGGGGTAGCGGGGGCCGGAGGAGATACGCAGTATTTT. This sequence encodes CASSQEGVAGAGGDTQYF. The chain has TRBV4-2 and TRBJ2-3; 9 nucleotides line up with TRBD2. The trim removed 0 bases at V and 5 bases at J, leaving 12 bases unmatched. Looked up from germline, CDR1 is LGHNA and CDR2 is YNFKEQ. CDR3 size: 18 residues.

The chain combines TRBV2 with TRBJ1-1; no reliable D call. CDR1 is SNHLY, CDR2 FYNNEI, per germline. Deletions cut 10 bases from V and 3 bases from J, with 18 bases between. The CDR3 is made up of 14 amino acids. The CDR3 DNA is TGTGCCAAGGGCGGTGGCCAGGAGGACACTGAAGCTTTCTTT. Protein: CAKGGGQEDTEAFF. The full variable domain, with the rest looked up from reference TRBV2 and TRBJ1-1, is EPEVTQTPSHQVTQMGQEVILRCVPISNHLYFYWYRQILGQKVEFLVSFYNNEISEKSEIFDDQFSVERPDGSNFTLKIRSTKLEDSAMYFCAKGGGQEDTEAFFGQGTRLTVV.

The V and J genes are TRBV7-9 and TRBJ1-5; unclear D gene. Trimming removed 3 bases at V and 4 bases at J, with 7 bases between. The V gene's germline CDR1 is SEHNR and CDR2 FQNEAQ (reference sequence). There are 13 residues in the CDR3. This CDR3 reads CASSLRENQPQHF. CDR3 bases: TGTGCCAGCAGCTTGAGAGAAAATCAGCCCCAGCATTTT.

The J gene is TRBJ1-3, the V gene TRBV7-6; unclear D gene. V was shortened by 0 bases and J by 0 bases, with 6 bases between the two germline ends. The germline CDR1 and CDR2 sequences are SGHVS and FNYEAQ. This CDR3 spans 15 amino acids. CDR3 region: CASSLAGFSGNTIYF. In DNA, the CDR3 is TGTGCCAGCAGCTTAGCGGGGTTCTCTGGAAACACCATATATTTT.

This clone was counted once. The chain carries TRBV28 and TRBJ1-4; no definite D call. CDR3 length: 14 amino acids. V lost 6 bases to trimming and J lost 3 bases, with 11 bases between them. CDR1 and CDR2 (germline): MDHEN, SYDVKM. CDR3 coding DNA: TGTGCCAGCAGCATACAGATTTCTAATGAAAAACTGTTTTTT. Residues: CASSIQISNEKLFF.